The present TCR beta chain was sequenced within a study of vaccination effects on CD4 cells after COVID-19. Study-wide context: Sampling occurred a median 72 days post second dose, range 14 to 241. Study-wide results and limits: Pronounced clonal contraction occurred in clones induced by infection and by vaccine late after vaccination.

To note about this clone: Its antigen is not known.

The J segment lost 4 bases and the V segment lost 4 bases, leaving 4 bases of the junction unmatched. CDR1 LGHDT and CDR2 YNNKEL come from the germline V gene (reference sequence). The length of the CDR3 is 14 residues. Antigen-specific CD4+ T cell clonotypes were called by their expansion after viral peptide-pool culture in ViraFEST. Culturing for about ten days preceded CD4+ T cell isolation. All study participants received two doses of BNT162b2 or mRNA-1273 vaccine. On both days 3 and 7, half of the culture medium was replaced with IL-2 medium. TCRdb's table, derived via immunoSEQ multiplex PCR, lists solely in-frame clones and lacks some. The sample includes around 14,000 clones, around 70% seen only once; the top ten take more than 8%.

This TCR was sampled from a human donor who received a COVID-19 vaccine. The sequencing used CD4+ T cells from PBMCs cultured with SARS-CoV-2 spike peptides, collected after COVID-19 vaccination. The chain combines TRBV3-1 (or the pseudogene TRBV3-2) with TRBJ1-3, with 7 bases aligning to TRBD1. In DNA, the CDR3 is TGTGCCAGCAGCCCCCGGACAGGCGGAAACACCATATATTTT. Amino acid sequence: CASSPRTGGNTIYF.